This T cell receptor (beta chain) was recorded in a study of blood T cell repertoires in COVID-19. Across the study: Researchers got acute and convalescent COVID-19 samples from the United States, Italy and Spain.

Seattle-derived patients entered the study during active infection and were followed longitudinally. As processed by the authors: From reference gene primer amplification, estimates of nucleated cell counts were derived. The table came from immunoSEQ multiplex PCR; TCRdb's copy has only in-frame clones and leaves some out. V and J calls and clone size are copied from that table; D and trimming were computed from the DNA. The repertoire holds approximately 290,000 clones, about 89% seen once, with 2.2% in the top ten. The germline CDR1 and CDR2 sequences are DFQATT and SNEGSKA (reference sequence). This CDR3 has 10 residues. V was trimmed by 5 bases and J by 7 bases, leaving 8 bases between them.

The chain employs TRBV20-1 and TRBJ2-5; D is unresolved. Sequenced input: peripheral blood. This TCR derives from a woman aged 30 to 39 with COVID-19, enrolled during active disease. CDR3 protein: CSARPGTQYF. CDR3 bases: TGCAGTGCTCGCCCAGGGACCCAGTACTTC.